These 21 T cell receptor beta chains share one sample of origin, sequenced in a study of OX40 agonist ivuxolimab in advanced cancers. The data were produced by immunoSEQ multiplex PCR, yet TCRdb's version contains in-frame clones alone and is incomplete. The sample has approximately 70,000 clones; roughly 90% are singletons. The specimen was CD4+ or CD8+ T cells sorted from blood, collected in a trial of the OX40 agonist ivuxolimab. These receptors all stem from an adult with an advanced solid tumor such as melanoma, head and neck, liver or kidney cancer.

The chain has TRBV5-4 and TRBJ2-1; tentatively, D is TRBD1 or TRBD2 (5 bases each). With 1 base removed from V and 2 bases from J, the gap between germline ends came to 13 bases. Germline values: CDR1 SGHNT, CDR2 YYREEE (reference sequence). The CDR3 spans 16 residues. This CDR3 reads CASSLSGGRPYNEQFF. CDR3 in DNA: TGTGCCAGCAGCTTGTCTGGGGGTCGCCCCTACAATGAGCAGTTCTTC.

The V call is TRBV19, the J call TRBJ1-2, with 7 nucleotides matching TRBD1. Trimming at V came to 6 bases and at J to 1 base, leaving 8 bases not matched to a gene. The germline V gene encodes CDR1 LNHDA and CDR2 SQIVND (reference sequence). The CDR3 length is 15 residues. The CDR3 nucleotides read TGTGCCAGTAGGATCGGGACAGCCGATAACTATGGCTACACCTTC. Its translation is CASRIGTADNYGYTF. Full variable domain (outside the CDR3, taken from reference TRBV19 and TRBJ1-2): DGGITQSPKYLFRKEGQNVTLSCEQNLNHDAMYWYRQDPGQGLRLIYYSQIVNDFQKGDIAEGYSVSREKKESFPLTVTSAQKNPTAFYLCASRIGTADNYGYTFGSGTRLTVV.

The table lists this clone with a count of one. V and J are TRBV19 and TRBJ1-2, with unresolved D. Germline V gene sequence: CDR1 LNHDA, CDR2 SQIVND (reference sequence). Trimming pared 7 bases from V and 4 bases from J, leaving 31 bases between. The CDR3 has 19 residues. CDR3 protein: CASILRADALPTASYGYTF. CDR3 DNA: TGTGCCAGTATTCTCCGGGCGGATGCTCTACCGACCGCCAGCTATGGCTACACCTTC.

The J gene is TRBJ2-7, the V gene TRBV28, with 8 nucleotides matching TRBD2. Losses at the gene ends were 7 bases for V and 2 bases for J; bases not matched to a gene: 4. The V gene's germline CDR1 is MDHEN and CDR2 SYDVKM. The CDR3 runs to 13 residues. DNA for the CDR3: TGTGCCAGCATGGTCGGGGGGGCCTACGAGCAGTACTTC. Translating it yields CASMVGGAYEQYF.

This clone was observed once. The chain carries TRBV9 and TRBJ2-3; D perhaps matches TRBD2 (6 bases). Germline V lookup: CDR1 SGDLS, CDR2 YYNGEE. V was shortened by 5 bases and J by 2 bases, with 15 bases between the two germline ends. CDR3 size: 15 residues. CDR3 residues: CASRSSGLNTDTQYF. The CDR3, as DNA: TGTGCCAGCAGAAGTAGCGGACTAAACACAGATACGCAGTATTTT.

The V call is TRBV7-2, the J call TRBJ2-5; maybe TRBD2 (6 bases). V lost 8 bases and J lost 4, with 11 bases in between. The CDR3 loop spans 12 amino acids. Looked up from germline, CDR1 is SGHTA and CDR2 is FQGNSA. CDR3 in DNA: TGTGCCAGCTCCGGGGGTGGAGAGACCCAGTACTTC. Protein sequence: CASSGGGETQYF.

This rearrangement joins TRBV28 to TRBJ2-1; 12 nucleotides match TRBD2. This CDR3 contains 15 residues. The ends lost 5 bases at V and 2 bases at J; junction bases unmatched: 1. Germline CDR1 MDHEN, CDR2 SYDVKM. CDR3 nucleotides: TGTGCCAGCAGTAGGACTAGCGGGGCCTACAATGAGCAGTTCTTC. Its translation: CASSRTSGAYNEQFF. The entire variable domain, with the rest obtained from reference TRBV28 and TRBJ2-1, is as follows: DVKVTQSSRYLVKRTGEKVFLECVQDMDHENMFWYRQDPGLGLRLIYFSYDVKMKEKGDIPEGYSVSREKKERFSLILESASTNQTSMYLCASSRTSGAYNEQFFGPGTRLTVL.

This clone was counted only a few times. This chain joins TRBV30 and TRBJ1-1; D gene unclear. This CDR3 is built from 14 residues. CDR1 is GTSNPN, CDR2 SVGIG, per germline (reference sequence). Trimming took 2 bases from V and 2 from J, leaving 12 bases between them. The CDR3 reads CAWSPKGPNTEAFF. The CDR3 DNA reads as TGTGCCTGGAGTCCGAAAGGTCCTAACACTGAAGCTTTCTTT.

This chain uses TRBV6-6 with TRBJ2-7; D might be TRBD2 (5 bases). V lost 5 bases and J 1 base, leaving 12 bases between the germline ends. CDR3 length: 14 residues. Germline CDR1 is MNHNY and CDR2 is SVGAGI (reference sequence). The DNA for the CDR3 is TGTGCCAGCAGTCCCCGGGAACCGTCCTACGAGCAGTACTTC. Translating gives CASSPREPSYEQYF.

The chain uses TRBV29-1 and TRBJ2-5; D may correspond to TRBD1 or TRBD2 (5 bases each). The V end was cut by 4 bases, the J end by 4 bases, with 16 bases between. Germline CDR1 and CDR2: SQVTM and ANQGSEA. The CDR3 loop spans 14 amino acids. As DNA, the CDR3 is TGCAGCGTTGGAGGGGTGATGGATCTAGAGACCCAGTACTTC. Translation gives CSVGGVMDLETQYF.

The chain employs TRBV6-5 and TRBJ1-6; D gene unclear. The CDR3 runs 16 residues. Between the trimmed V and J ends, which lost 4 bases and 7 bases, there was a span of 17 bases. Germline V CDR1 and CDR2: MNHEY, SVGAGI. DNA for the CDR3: TGTGCCAGCAGTTCCTACCACTCCGTCTACAATTCACCCCTCCACTTT. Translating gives CASSSYHSVYNSPLHF.

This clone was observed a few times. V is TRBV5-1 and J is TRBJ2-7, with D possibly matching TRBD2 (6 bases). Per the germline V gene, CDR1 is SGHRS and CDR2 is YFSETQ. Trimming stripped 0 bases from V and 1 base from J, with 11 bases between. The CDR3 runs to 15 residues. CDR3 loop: CASSLAAGLSYEQYF. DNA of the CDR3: TGCGCCAGCAGCTTGGCGGCGGGGCTATCCTACGAGCAGTACTTC.

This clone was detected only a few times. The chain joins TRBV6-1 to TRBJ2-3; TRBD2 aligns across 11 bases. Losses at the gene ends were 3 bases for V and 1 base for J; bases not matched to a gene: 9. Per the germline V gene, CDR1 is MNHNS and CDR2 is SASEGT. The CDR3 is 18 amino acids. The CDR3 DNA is TGTGCCAGCAGTGAGGGGGTAGCGGGAGGGCCGGGCACAGATACGCAGTATTTT. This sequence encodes CASSEGVAGGPGTDTQYF.

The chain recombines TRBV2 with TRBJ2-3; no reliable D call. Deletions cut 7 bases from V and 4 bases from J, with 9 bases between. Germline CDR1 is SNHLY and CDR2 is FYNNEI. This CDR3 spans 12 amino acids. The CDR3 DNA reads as TGTGCCAGCATCAGTGGGGCAGATACGCAGTATTTT. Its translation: CASISGADTQYF. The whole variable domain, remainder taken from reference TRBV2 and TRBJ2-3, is EPEVTQTPSHQVTQMGQEVILRCVPISNHLYFYWYRQILGQKVEFLVSFYNNEISEKSEIFDDQFSVERPDGSNFTLKIRSTKLEDSAMYFCASISGADTQYFGPGTRLTVL.

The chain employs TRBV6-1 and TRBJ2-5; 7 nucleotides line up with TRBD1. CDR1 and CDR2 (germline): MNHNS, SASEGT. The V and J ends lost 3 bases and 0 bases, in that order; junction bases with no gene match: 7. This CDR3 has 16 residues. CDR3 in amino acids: CASSDTGVAYQETQYF. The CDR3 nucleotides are TGTGCCAGCAGTGACACAGGGGTCGCGTACCAAGAGACCCAGTACTTC.

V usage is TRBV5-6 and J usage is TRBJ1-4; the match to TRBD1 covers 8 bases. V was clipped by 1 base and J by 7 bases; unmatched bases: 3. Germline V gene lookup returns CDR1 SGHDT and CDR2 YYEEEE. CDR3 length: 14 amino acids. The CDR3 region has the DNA TGTGCCAGCAGCTTGACAGGGGGTGGTGAAAAACTGTTTTTT. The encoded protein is CASSLTGGGEKLFF.

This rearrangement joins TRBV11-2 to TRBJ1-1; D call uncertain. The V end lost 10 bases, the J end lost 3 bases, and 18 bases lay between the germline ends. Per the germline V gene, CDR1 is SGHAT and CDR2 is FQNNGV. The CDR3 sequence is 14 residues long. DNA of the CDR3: TGTGCCACCAGAGCCTTTATAATGGACACTGAAGCTTTCTTT. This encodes CATRAFIMDTEAFF.

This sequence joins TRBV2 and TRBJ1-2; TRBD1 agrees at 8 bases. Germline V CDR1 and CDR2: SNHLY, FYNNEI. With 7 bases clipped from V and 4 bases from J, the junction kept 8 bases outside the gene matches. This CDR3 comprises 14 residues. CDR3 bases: TGTGCCAGCATTTTAGGACAGGGTTCCTATGGCTACACCTTC. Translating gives CASILGQGSYGYTF.

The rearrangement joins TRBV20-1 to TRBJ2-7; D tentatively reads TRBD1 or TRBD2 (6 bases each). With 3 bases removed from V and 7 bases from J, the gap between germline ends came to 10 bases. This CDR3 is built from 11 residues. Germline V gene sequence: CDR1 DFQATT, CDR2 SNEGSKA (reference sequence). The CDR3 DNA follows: TGCAGTGCTAGTACAGGGAGGGAGCAGTACTTC. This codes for CSASTGREQYF.

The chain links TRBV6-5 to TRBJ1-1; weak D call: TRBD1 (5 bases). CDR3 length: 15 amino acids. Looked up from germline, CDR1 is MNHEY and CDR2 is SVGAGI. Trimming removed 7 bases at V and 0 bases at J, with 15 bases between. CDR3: CASISLGGVNTEAFF. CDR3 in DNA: TGTGCCAGCATTTCCCTCGGGGGGGTGAACACTGAAGCTTTCTTT.

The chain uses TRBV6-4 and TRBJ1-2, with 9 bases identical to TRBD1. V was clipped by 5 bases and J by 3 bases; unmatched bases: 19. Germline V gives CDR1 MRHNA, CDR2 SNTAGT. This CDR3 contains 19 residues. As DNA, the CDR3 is TGTGCCAGCAGTTTAGTCGGGGGACCGGGACAGGGATCGGACTATGGCTACACCTTC. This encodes CASSLVGGPGQGSDYGYTF.